This is a list of T cell receptor beta chains from one sample in a study of T cell repertoires in cytomegalovirus infection. TCRdb re-derived calls from the reads in MiXCR, one entry per CDR3 protein. The sample has more than 20,000 distinct CDR3 sequences, more than 20% seen once. These receptors are not linked to any known antigen. The specimen was CD8+ T cells from cultured PBMCs, collected from culture after CMV antigen stimulation. Every receptor here comes from a human donor in good health (CMV status not recorded). Some clones in this sample may be carry-over from other donors' samples. Both conserved end residues are part of each CDR3. The order of the fields is CDR3 protein, CDR3 DNA, V gene, J gene, D gene, clone size, CDR3 length. The D gene is left open where the match is weak. Some rows mark clone size as missing; the rest say once, few, many or name a class of expanded clone.

cdr3_aa: CASSQEGRTEAFF
cdr3_nt: TGCGCCAGCAGCCAAGAAGGGCGAACTGAAGCTTTCTTT
v_call: TRBV4-1
j_call: TRBJ1-1
d_call: -
clone_size: -
cdr3_length: 13

cdr3_aa: CASSLSGLAGNTQYF
cdr3_nt: TGTGCCAGCAGCTTATCGGGACTAGCGGGAAATACGCAGTATTTT
v_call: TRBV7-6
j_call: TRBJ2-3
d_call: TRBD2
clone_size: many
cdr3_length: 15

cdr3_aa: CASSFRANTGELFF
cdr3_nt: TGTGCCAGCAGCTTCAGGGCGAACACCGGGGAGCTGTTTTTT
v_call: TRBV7-9
j_call: TRBJ2-2
d_call: -
clone_size: few
cdr3_length: 14

cdr3_aa: CASSRAGDSTDTQYF
cdr3_nt: TGTGCCAGCAGTCGAGCGGGGGATAGCACAGATACGCAGTATTTT
v_call: TRBV6-2/TRBV6-3
j_call: TRBJ2-3
d_call: TRBD2
clone_size: -
cdr3_length: 15

cdr3_aa: CASSYGDYGYTF
cdr3_nt: TGTGCCAGCAGTTACGGGGACTATGGCTACACCTTC
v_call: TRBV28
j_call: TRBJ1-2
d_call: -
clone_size: few
cdr3_length: 12

cdr3_aa: CASSLAEGQNTEAFF
cdr3_nt: TGCGCCAGCAGCTTGGCCGAGGGGCAGAACACTGAAGCTTTCTTT
v_call: TRBV5-1
j_call: TRBJ1-1
d_call: -
clone_size: few
cdr3_length: 15

cdr3_aa: CAIIGTRLNRETQYF
cdr3_nt: TGTGCCATCATTGGGACTAGATTAAATCGAGAGACCCAGTACTTC
v_call: TRBV6-5
j_call: TRBJ2-5
d_call: TRBD2
clone_size: -
cdr3_length: 15

cdr3_aa: CASSYRTGYEQYF
cdr3_nt: TGTGCCAGCAGCTACCGGACTGGCTACGAGCAGTACTTC
v_call: TRBV4-1
j_call: TRBJ2-7
d_call: -
clone_size: -
cdr3_length: 13

cdr3_aa: CASSVVDGVDTQYF
cdr3_nt: TGTGCCAGCAGCGTTGTGGACGGGGTTGATACGCAGTATTTT
v_call: TRBV9
j_call: TRBJ2-3
d_call: -
clone_size: few
cdr3_length: 14

cdr3_aa: CASSPEAASALADTQYF
cdr3_nt: TGTGCCAGCAGTCCTGAGGCGGCTAGCGCGCTCGCAGATACGCAGTATTTT
v_call: TRBV28
j_call: TRBJ2-3
d_call: -
clone_size: medium-sized
cdr3_length: 17

cdr3_aa: CASSTDRNEQFF
cdr3_nt: TGTGCCAGCAGCACGGACAGGAATGAGCAGTTCTTC
v_call: TRBV5-4
j_call: TRBJ2-1
d_call: TRBD1
clone_size: -
cdr3_length: 12

cdr3_aa: CASRTARDSYELSGNTIYF
cdr3_nt: TGTGCCAGCAGAACCGCACGGGACTCTTACGAATTATCTGGAAACACCATATATTTT
v_call: TRBV6-2/TRBV6-3
j_call: TRBJ1-3
d_call: -
clone_size: -
cdr3_length: 19

cdr3_aa: CASSPARGGIETQYF
cdr3_nt: TGTGCCAGCAGCCCCGCGCGGGGGGGCATCGAGACCCAGTACTTC
v_call: TRBV7-8
j_call: TRBJ2-5
d_call: TRBD2
clone_size: -
cdr3_length: 15

cdr3_aa: CASSPLRNQPQHF
cdr3_nt: TGTGCCAGTAGTCCCCTCCGAAATCAGCCCCAGCATTTT
v_call: TRBV19
j_call: TRBJ1-5
d_call: -
clone_size: -
cdr3_length: 13

cdr3_aa: CASSVETAGGEQFF
cdr3_nt: TGTGCCAGCAGCGTAGAGACTGCGGGCGGTGAGCAGTTCTTC
v_call: TRBV9
j_call: TRBJ2-1
d_call: -
clone_size: few
cdr3_length: 14

cdr3_aa: CASSFVTGDKQYF
cdr3_nt: TGTGCCAGCAGTTTCGTAACAGGTGATAAGCAGTACTTC
v_call: TRBV28
j_call: TRBJ2-7
d_call: -
clone_size: many
cdr3_length: 13

cdr3_aa: CSVRDESSYNEQFF
cdr3_nt: TGCAGCGTTAGGGACGAAAGCTCCTACAATGAGCAGTTCTTC
v_call: TRBV29-1
j_call: TRBJ2-1
d_call: -
clone_size: few
cdr3_length: 14

cdr3_aa: CSARDHGGPRTDTQYF
cdr3_nt: TGCAGTGCTAGAGATCATGGGGGGCCCCGCACAGATACGCAGTATTTT
v_call: TRBV20-1
j_call: TRBJ2-3
d_call: -
clone_size: -
cdr3_length: 16

cdr3_aa: CSASGGLHTYNYEQYF
cdr3_nt: TGCAGTGCTAGCGGGGGCTTGCACACCTATAACTACGAGCAGTACTTC
v_call: TRBV20-1
j_call: TRBJ2-7
d_call: -
clone_size: -
cdr3_length: 16

cdr3_aa: CASSSYSGSNYGYTF
cdr3_nt: TGTGCCAGTAGTAGTTACTCAGGGTCAAACTATGGCTACACCTTC
v_call: TRBV19
j_call: TRBJ1-2
d_call: -
clone_size: -
cdr3_length: 15

cdr3_aa: CASREGGSPRDNEQFF
cdr3_nt: TGTGCCAGCAGGGAAGGGGGGTCTCCGAGGGACAATGAGCAGTTCTTC
v_call: TRBV6-1
j_call: TRBJ2-1
d_call: -
clone_size: many
cdr3_length: 16

cdr3_aa: CASSLVVSWSGQGFVNTIYF
cdr3_nt: TGTGCCAGCAGCTTAGTAGTGTCATGGTCGGGACAGGGCTTTGTCAACACCATATATTTT
v_call: TRBV11-2
j_call: TRBJ1-3
d_call: TRBD1
clone_size: few
cdr3_length: 20

cdr3_aa: CASSLEVWDEQFF
cdr3_nt: TGTGCCAGCAGCTTAGAAGTGTGGGATGAGCAGTTCTTC
v_call: TRBV7-6
j_call: TRBJ2-1
d_call: -
clone_size: many
cdr3_length: 13

cdr3_aa: CASSRLTRVPYGYTF
cdr3_nt: TGTGCCAGTAGCAGATTGACCCGGGTCCCCTATGGCTACACCTTC
v_call: TRBV19
j_call: TRBJ1-2
d_call: -
clone_size: -
cdr3_length: 15

cdr3_aa: CASSLARTSGGVNEQFF
cdr3_nt: TGTGCCAGCAGCTTAGCGCGAACTAGCGGGGGGGTCAATGAGCAGTTCTTC
v_call: TRBV7-2
j_call: TRBJ2-1
d_call: TRBD2
clone_size: many
cdr3_length: 17

cdr3_aa: CASSPTGLHTDTQYF
cdr3_nt: TGCGCCAGCAGCCCTACCGGACTTCACACAGATACGCAGTATTTT
v_call: TRBV4-3
j_call: TRBJ2-3
d_call: -
clone_size: once
cdr3_length: 15

cdr3_aa: CASSPHRQADTQYF
cdr3_nt: TGTGCCAGCAGTCCCCATCGCCAGGCAGATACGCAGTATTTT
v_call: TRBV6-6
j_call: TRBJ2-3
d_call: -
clone_size: -
cdr3_length: 14

cdr3_aa: CASSPDSRREAFF
cdr3_nt: TGTGCCAGCAGTCCGGACAGTAGGAGAGAAGCTTTCTTT
v_call: TRBV27
j_call: TRBJ1-1
d_call: -
clone_size: few
cdr3_length: 13

cdr3_aa: CASSQVPPGLSYEQYF
cdr3_nt: TGCGCCAGCAGCCAAGTTCCACCGGGGTTATCCTACGAGCAGTACTTC
v_call: TRBV4-1
j_call: TRBJ2-7
d_call: -
clone_size: -
cdr3_length: 16

cdr3_aa: CASGQGWVAEAFF
cdr3_nt: TGTGCCAGCGGACAGGGGTGGGTAGCTGAAGCTTTCTTT
v_call: TRBV6-1
j_call: TRBJ1-1
d_call: TRBD1
clone_size: many
cdr3_length: 13

cdr3_aa: CASSFAGGPDTQYF
cdr3_nt: TGTGCCAGCTCGTTTGCGGGGGGGCCAGATACGCAGTATTTT
v_call: TRBV7-3
j_call: TRBJ2-3
d_call: TRBD2
clone_size: few
cdr3_length: 14

cdr3_aa: CASSQVPGGADTQYF
cdr3_nt: TGCGCCAGCAGCCAAGTACCGGGGGGGGCAGATACGCAGTATTTT
v_call: TRBV4-3
j_call: TRBJ2-3
d_call: TRBD2
clone_size: few
cdr3_length: 15

cdr3_aa: CSVARGGFYNEQFF
cdr3_nt: TGCAGCGTTGCGCGGGGGGGCTTCTACAATGAGCAGTTCTTC
v_call: TRBV29-1
j_call: TRBJ2-1
d_call: TRBD2
clone_size: -
cdr3_length: 14

cdr3_aa: CASSFSGAWNTEAFF
cdr3_nt: TGTGCCAGCAGCTTTAGCGGGGCCTGGAACACTGAAGCTTTCTTT
v_call: TRBV7-2
j_call: TRBJ1-1
d_call: -
clone_size: many
cdr3_length: 15

cdr3_aa: CASSWTGSEKLFF
cdr3_nt: TGTGCCAGCAGCTGGACAGGGAGTGAAAAACTGTTTTTT
v_call: TRBV28
j_call: TRBJ1-4
d_call: TRBD1
clone_size: many
cdr3_length: 13

cdr3_aa: CASSQSGGKNTEAFF
cdr3_nt: TGCGCCAGCAGCCAATCTGGGGGTAAGAACACTGAAGCTTTCTTT
v_call: TRBV4-1
j_call: TRBJ1-1
d_call: -
clone_size: few
cdr3_length: 15

cdr3_aa: CASRLGLDEQFF
cdr3_nt: TGTGCCAGCAGACTCGGACTTGATGAGCAGTTCTTC
v_call: TRBV6-5
j_call: TRBJ2-1
d_call: -
clone_size: few
cdr3_length: 12

cdr3_aa: CASSSGQGWAYGYTF
cdr3_nt: TGTGCCAGCAGCTCGGGACAGGGGTGGGCCTATGGCTACACCTTC
v_call: TRBV7-9
j_call: TRBJ1-2
d_call: TRBD1
clone_size: -
cdr3_length: 15

cdr3_aa: CASSYKGGPGYEQYF
cdr3_nt: TGTGCCAGCAGCTACAAGGGGGGGCCAGGTTACGAGCAGTACTTC
v_call: TRBV7-2
j_call: TRBJ2-7
d_call: -
clone_size: many
cdr3_length: 15

cdr3_aa: CASSPDQATDTQYF
cdr3_nt: TGTGCCAGCAGTCCAGATCAGGCCACAGATACGCAGTATTTT
v_call: TRBV6-1
j_call: TRBJ2-3
d_call: -
clone_size: -
cdr3_length: 14

cdr3_aa: CASSQRQASAQPQHF
cdr3_nt: TGCGCCAGCAGTCAACGGCAGGCCTCTGCTCAGCCCCAGCATTTT
v_call: TRBV23-1
j_call: TRBJ1-5
d_call: -
clone_size: -
cdr3_length: 15

cdr3_aa: CASSYSRQGDTEAFF
cdr3_nt: TGTGCCAGCAGTTACTCGCGGCAGGGGGACACTGAAGCTTTCTTT
v_call: TRBV6-5
j_call: TRBJ1-1
d_call: TRBD1
clone_size: many
cdr3_length: 15

cdr3_aa: CATSELRGGDEQFF
cdr3_nt: TGTGCCACCAGTGAGTTGCGGGGGGGGGATGAGCAGTTCTTC
v_call: TRBV24-1
j_call: TRBJ2-1
d_call: TRBD2
clone_size: many
cdr3_length: 14

cdr3_aa: CASSEYFGAPSGGGQETQYF
cdr3_nt: TGTGCCAGCAGTGAATATTTCGGGGCCCCTAGCGGGGGGGGCCAAGAGACCCAGTACTTC
v_call: TRBV6-1
j_call: TRBJ2-5
d_call: TRBD2
clone_size: many
cdr3_length: 20

cdr3_aa: CSEGSDNEQFF
cdr3_nt: TGCAGCGAGGGGTCGGACAATGAGCAGTTCTTC
v_call: TRBV29-1
j_call: TRBJ2-1
d_call: -
clone_size: few
cdr3_length: 11

cdr3_aa: CASSQGSAGSYEQYF
cdr3_nt: TGCGCCAGCAGCCAAGGTTCAGCCGGCTCCTACGAGCAGTACTTC
v_call: TRBV4-3
j_call: TRBJ2-7
d_call: -
clone_size: -
cdr3_length: 15